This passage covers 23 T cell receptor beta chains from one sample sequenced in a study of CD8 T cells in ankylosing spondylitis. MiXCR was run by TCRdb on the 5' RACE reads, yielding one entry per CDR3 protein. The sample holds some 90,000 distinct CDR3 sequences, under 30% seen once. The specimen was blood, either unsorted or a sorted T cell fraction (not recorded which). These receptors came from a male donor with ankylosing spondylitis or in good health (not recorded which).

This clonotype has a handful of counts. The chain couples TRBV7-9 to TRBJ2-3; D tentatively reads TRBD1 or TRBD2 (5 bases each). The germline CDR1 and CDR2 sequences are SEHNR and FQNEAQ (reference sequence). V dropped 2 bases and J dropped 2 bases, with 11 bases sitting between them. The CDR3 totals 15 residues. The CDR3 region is CASSLSWGNTDTQYF. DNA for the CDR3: TGTGCCAGCAGCTTATCATGGGGGAACACAGATACGCAGTATTTT.

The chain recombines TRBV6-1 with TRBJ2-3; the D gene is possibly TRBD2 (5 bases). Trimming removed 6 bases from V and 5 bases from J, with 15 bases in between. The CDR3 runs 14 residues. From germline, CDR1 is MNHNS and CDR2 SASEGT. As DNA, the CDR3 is TGTGCCAGCAGGGAGTCTCGGGCGGGAGATACGCAGTATTTT. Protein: CASRESRAGDTQYF.

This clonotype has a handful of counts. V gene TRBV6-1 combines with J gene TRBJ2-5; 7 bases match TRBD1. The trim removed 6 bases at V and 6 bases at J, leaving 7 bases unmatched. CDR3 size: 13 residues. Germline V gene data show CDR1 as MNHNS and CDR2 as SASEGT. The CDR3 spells CASSQGDGQTQYF. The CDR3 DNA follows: TGTGCCAGCAGCCAGGGGGATGGGCAGACCCAGTACTTC.

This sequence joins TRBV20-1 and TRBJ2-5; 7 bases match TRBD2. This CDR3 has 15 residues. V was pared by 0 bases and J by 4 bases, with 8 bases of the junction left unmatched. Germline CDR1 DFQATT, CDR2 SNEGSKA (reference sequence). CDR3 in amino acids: CSARDPGQRGETQYF. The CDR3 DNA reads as TGCAGTGCTAGAGATCCGGGCCAGCGGGGAGAGACCCAGTACTTC.

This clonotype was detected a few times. CDR3 coding DNA: TGTGCCAGCTCTGGGAGACGTGGCGGGAGGCCCGATACGCAGTATTTT. Translated, it gives CASSGRRGGRPDTQYF. The chain recombines TRBV11-2 with TRBJ2-3, with 8 positions matching TRBD2. Unmatched junction bases numbered 16, after V lost 8 bases and J lost 6 bases. The CDR3 contains 16 residues. The germline gives CDR1 SGHAT, CDR2 FQNNGV.

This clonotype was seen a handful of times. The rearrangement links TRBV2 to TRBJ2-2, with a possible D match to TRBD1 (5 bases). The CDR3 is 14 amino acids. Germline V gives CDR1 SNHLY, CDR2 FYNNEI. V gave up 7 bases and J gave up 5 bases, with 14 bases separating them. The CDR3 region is CASTESRATGELFF. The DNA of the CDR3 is TGTGCCAGCACCGAAAGCAGGGCAACCGGGGAGCTGTTTTTT.

The chain's CDR3 is CASSFELRNSPLHF. The CDR3, as DNA: TGTGCCAGCAGTTTCGAACTGAGAAATTCACCCCTCCACTTT. The chain is built from TRBV28 and TRBJ1-6, with unresolved D. Germline V lookup: CDR1 MDHEN, CDR2 SYDVKM. This CDR3 has 14 amino acids. V was clipped by 3 bases and J by 7 bases, with 10 bases between them.

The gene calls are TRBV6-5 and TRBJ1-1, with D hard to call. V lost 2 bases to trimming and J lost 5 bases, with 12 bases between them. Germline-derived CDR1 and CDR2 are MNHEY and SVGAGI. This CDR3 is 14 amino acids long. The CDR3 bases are TGTGCCAGCAGTTACCGGACGGAGACAACTGAAGCTTTCTTT. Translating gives CASSYRTETTEAFF.

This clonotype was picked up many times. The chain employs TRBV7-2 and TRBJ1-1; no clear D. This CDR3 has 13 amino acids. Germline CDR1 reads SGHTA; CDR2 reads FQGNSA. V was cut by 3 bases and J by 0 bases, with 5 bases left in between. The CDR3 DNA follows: TGTGCCAGCAGCTTTTCGGTGAACACTGAAGCTTTCTTT. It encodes CASSFSVNTEAFF.

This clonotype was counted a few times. CDR3 loop: CASSVLGGAGTGELFF. The CDR3 DNA sequence: TGTGCCAGCAGCGTATTGGGGGGCGCAGGCACCGGGGAGCTGTTTTTT. V gene TRBV9 combines with J gene TRBJ2-2, with D perhaps being TRBD1 or TRBD2 (6 bases each). Looked up from germline, CDR1 is SGDLS and CDR2 is YYNGEE. Trimming pared 1 base from V and 4 bases from J, leaving 14 bases between. The CDR3 has 16 amino acids.

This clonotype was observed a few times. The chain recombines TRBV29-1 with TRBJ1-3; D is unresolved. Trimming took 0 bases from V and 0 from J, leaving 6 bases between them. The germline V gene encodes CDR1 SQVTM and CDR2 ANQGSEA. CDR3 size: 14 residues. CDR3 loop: CSVEDRYSGNTIYF. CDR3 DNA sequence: TGCAGCGTTGAAGATCGGTACTCTGGAAACACCATATATTTT.

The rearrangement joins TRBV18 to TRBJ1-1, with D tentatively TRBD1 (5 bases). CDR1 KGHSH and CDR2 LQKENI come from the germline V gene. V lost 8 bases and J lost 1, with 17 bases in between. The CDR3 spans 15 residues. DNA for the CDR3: TGTGCCAGCATAGCCGGGGCCATTAAGAACACTGAAGCTTTCTTT. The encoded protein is CASIAGAIKNTEAFF.

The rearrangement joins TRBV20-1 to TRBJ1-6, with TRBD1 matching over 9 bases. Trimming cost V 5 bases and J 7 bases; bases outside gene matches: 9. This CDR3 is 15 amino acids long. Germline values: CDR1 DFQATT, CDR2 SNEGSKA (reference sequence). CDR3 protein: CSAGDRGSENSPLHF. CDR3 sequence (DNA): TGCAGTGCTGGTGACAGGGGGTCAGAAAATTCACCCCTCCACTTT.

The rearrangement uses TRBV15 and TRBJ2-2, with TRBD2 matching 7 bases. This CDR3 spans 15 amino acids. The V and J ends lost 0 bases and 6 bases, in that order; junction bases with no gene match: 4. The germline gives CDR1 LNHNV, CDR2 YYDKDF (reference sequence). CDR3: CATSRDWGGPGELFF. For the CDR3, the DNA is TGTGCCACCAGCAGAGATTGGGGAGGGCCCGGGGAGCTGTTTTTT.

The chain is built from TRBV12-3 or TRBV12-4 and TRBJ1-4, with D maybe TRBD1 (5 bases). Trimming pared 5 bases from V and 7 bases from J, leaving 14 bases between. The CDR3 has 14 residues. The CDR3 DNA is TGTGCCAGCAGTCCCAGGGTGGGTGGTGAAAAACTGTTTTTT. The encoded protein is CASSPRVGGEKLFF.

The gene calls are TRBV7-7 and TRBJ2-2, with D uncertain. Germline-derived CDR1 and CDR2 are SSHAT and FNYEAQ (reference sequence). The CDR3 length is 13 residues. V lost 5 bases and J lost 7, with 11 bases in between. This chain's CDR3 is CASSIDRVGELFF. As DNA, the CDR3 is TGTGCCAGCAGCATAGATAGAGTCGGGGAGCTGTTTTTT.

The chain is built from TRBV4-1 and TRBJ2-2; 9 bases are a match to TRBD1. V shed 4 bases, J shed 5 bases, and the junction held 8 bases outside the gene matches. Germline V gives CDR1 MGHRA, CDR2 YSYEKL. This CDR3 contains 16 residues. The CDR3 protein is CASSLRGTGPTGELFF. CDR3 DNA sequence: TGCGCCAGCAGCCTCCGAGGGACAGGGCCTACCGGGGAGCTGTTTTTT.

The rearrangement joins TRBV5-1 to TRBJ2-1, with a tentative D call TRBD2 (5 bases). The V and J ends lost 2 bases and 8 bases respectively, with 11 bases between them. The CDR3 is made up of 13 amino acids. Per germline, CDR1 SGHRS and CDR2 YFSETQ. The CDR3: CASSLIPGDEQFF. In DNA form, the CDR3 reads TGCGCCAGCAGCTTAATTCCCGGGGATGAGCAGTTCTTC.

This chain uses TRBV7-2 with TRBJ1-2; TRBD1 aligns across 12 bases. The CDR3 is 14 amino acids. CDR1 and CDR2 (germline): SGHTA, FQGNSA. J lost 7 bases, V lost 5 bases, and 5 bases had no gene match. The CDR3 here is CASSVGQGALGYTF. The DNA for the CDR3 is TGTGCCAGCAGCGTGGGACAGGGGGCGCTTGGCTACACCTTC.

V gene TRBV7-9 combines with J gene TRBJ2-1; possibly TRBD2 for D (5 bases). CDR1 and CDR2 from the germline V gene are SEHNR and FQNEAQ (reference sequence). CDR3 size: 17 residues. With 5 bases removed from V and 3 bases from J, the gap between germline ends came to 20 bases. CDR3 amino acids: CASSHIPRTGIYNEQFF. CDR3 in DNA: TGTGCCAGCAGCCATATACCAAGGACGGGGATCTACAATGAGCAGTTCTTC.

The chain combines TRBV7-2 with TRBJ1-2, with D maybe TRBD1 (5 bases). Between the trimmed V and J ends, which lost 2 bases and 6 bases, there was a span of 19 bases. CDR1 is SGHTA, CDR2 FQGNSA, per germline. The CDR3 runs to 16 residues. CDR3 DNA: TGTGCCAGCAGCTTATCTTCCGCCAGGGAGGGGAATGGCTACACCTTC. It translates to CASSLSSAREGNGYTF. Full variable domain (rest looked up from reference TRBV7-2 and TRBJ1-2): GAGVSQSPSNKVTEKGKDVELRCDPISGHTALYWYRQSLGQGLEFLIYFQGNSAPDKSGLPSDRFSAERTGGSVSTLTIQRTQQEDSAVYLCASSLSSAREGNGYTFGSGTRLTVV.

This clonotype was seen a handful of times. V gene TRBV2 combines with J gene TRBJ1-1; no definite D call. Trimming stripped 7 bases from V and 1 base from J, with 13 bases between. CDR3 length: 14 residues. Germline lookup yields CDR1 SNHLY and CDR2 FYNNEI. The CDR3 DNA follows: TGTGCCAGCAATCCCGGTGCGTCGAACACTGAAGCTTTCTTT. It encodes CASNPGASNTEAFF.

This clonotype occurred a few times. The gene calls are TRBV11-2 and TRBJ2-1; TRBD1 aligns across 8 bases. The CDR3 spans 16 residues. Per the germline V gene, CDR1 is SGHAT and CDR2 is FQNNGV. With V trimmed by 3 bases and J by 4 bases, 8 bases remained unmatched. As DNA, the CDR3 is TGTGCCAGCAGCTTGGGACAGGCGAGCCCATACAATGAGCAGTTCTTC. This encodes CASSLGQASPYNEQFF.